Shown below are 10 T cell receptor beta chains from a single sample sequenced in a study of T cell responses to AZD1222 COVID-19 vaccine. Only in-frame clones appear in the TCRdb table, and some are missing; sequencing was by immunoSEQ multiplex PCR. The data contain approximately 200,000 clones, about 89% of them singletons. Sample: peripheral blood, taken 28 days after the second AZD1222 dose. These receptors were obtained from an adult who received the AZD1222 COVID-19 vaccine.

The chain employs TRBV2 and TRBJ2-7; a weak D match, TRBD1 (5 bases). Per the germline V gene, CDR1 is SNHLY and CDR2 is FYNNEI. The CDR3 loop spans 12 amino acids. V was clipped by 11 bases and J by 5 bases, with 16 bases between them. The CDR3: CALTRVSDEQYF. CDR3 sequence (DNA): TGTGCCCTAACCAGGGTTTCCGACGAGCAGTACTTC.

V usage is TRBV11-3 and J usage is TRBJ2-1; 11 bases agree with TRBD2. J lost 5 bases, V lost 5 bases, and 14 bases had no gene match. Per germline, CDR1 SGHNT and CDR2 YENEEA. The CDR3 extends over 18 amino acids. The CDR3 region is CASSLGTSGAWWDNEQFF. The CDR3 coding sequence is TGTGCCAGCAGCCTTGGGACTAGCGGAGCCTGGTGGGACAATGAGCAGTTCTTC.

This rearrangement joins TRBV3-1 (or the pseudogene TRBV3-2) to TRBJ2-3; D call uncertain. Germline CDR1 and CDR2: LGHDT and YNNKEL (reference sequence). V was clipped by 6 bases and J by 0 bases, with 19 bases between them. CDR3 length equals 17 residues. The CDR3: CASRSRERETSTDTQYF. CDR3 DNA sequence: TGTGCCAGCAGAAGCCGTGAGAGAGAAACTAGCACAGATACGCAGTATTTT.

The chain carries TRBV6-4 and TRBJ2-1, with 13 bases matching TRBD2. J was trimmed by 12 bases and V by 3 bases; bases with no gene match: 8. The CDR3 has 15 residues. The germline V gene encodes CDR1 MRHNA and CDR2 SNTAGT. DNA of the CDR3: TGTGCCAGCAGTGAGACTAGCGGGAGGTCCCAAGGGCAGTTCTTC. Protein sequence: CASSETSGRSQGQFF.

The V and J genes are TRBV23-1 and TRBJ1-5; 9 nucleotides line up with TRBD1. TRBV23-1 is designated an ORF whose function remains uncertain. Germline trimming cut 9 bases from V and 5 bases from J; bases unmatched to any gene: 5. The CDR3 runs to 13 residues. The CDR3 region is CARGQGNDQPQHF. The CDR3 nucleotides read TGCGCCAGAGGACAGGGGAATGATCAGCCCCAGCATTTT.

This chain uses TRBV6-5 with TRBJ1-5, with D possibly being TRBD1 (6 bases). The CDR3 spans 13 residues. CDR1 and CDR2 (germline): MNHEY, SVGAGI. Trimming took off 10 bases at V and 4 bases at J, with 14 bases between the two ends. The chain's CDR3 is CATRQATNQPQHF. As DNA, the CDR3 is TGTGCCACCAGACAGGCTACGAATCAGCCCCAGCATTTT.

The gene calls are TRBV10-3 and TRBJ1-1, with no clear D. V lost 5 bases, J lost 6 bases, and 19 bases lay in between. Germline loops: CDR1 ENHRY, CDR2 SYGVKD. The CDR3 sequence is 15 residues long. CDR3 sequence reads: CAISPDILQLPEAFF. The CDR3 DNA follows: TGTGCCATCAGTCCCGACATCCTCCAACTTCCTGAAGCTTTCTTT.

This chain connects TRBV6-1 to TRBJ2-1; 9 nucleotides match TRBD2. The V segment lost 4 bases and the J segment 7 bases; nucleotides outside the gene matches: 5. CDR1 MNHNS and CDR2 SASEGT come from the germline V gene. The CDR3 sequence is 14 residues long. The CDR3 coding sequence is TGTGCCAGCAGTGTAGCGGGAGTTATGAATGAGCAGTTCTTC. This translates into CASSVAGVMNEQFF.

V and J are TRBV28 and TRBJ1-2; D gene ambiguous. CDR1 is MDHEN, CDR2 SYDVKM, per germline. The CDR3 spans 13 residues. V shed 8 bases and J shed 3 bases, with 13 bases lying between them. CDR3 nucleotide sequence: TGTGCCAGCGGCGACCCGATGGACTATGGCTACACCTTC. It yields the protein CASGDPMDYGYTF.

The V and J genes are TRBV28 and TRBJ2-7; possible D gene TRBD1, 6 bases. Germline values: CDR1 MDHEN, CDR2 SYDVKM. Trimming took off 3 bases at V and 5 bases at J, with 17 bases between the two ends. CDR3 length equals 15 residues. CDR3 in DNA: TGTGCCAGCAGTTTCTTCCAGGGGATGATCCACGAGCAGTACTTC. It translates to CASSFFQGMIHEQYF.